This T cell receptor (beta chain) emerged from a study of control samples from healthy donors and cancer patients. The CDR3 has 19 residues. Losses at the gene ends were 1 base for V and 4 bases for J; bases not matched to a gene: 15. Germline V lookup: CDR1 MNHNS, CDR2 SASEGT. Sequenced by immunoSEQ multiplex PCR; TCRdb stores in-frame clones only, minus some. The table records approximately 170,000 clones, 90% to 95% of them present only once. Sequenced input: blood. The chain combines TRBV6-1 with TRBJ1-1, with 10 nucleotides matching TRBD1. This TCR was recovered from a woman aged 55-69 years in good health. The CDR3 bases are TGTGCCAGCAGTGAAGTCTATCGGGACAGGGGCCATCTGAGCACTGAAGCTTTCTTT. Protein sequence: CASSEVYRDRGHLSTEAFF.